One sample yielded the 6 T cell receptor beta chains listed below, sequenced in a study of CD8 T cells in Susac syndrome (dated 2019 in TCRdb). The method behind the library was the immunoSEQ multiplex PCR assay. RNA was extracted using the RNeasy kit, and about 0.45 to 1 ug of the RNA was reverse transcribed with random hexamers. In TCRdb, the public reads were trimmed at Q25 with fastp and aligned with MiXCR, with productive beta chains retained. One record per CDR3 amino acid sequence lists the most common genes and DNA. Counted in this sample were about 130,000 distinct CDR3 sequences; 91% of them appeared once. Together, the top ten hold around 0.22% of the sample. Sequences were obtained from CD8+ T cells from PBMCs. The receptors come from a human donor with multiple sclerosis.

This rearrangement joins TRBV5-6 to TRBJ2-5; 10 bases map to TRBD2. Unmatched junction bases numbered 10, after V lost 0 bases and J lost 11 bases. Germline CDR1 reads SGHDT; CDR2 reads YYEEEE. The CDR3 loop spans 15 amino acids. As DNA, the CDR3 is TGTGCCAGCAGCTTGGCCCTAGTAGCGGGAGGATCACAGTACTTC. Protein: CASSLALVAGGSQYF.

V is TRBV5-4 and J is TRBJ1-3; possible D gene TRBD1, 5 bases. CDR1 SGHNT and CDR2 YYREEE come from the germline V gene (reference sequence). The CDR3 runs 15 residues. Trimming left V 5 bases short and J 2 bases short, with 14 bases between. The CDR3 spells CASRKYGGAGNTIYF. The CDR3 coding sequence is TGTGCCAGCAGAAAATATGGGGGGGCTGGAAACACCATATATTTT.

The V gene is TRBV4-1, the J gene TRBJ1-4; D gene unclear. The CDR3 totals 13 residues. From germline, CDR1 is MGHRA and CDR2 YSYEKL. V was pared by 0 bases and J by 13 bases, with 12 bases between. CDR3 residues: CASSQDTHYGLFF. The DNA of the CDR3 is TGCGCCAGCAGCCAAGACACTCATTACGGACTGTTTTTT.

This chain joins TRBV4-2 and TRBJ2-1; no firm D call. V lost 1 base to trimming and J lost 0 bases, with 16 bases between them. CDR3 length: 18 residues. Germline V gives CDR1 LGHNA, CDR2 YNFKEQ. The CDR3 region has the DNA TGTGCCAGCAGCCAAGGGGTGGCCATTCCCAGCTCCTACAATGAGCAGTTCTTC. It translates to CASSQGVAIPSSYNEQFF.

This clonotype was picked up one time. V usage is TRBV3-1 and J usage is TRBJ2-3, with D possibly TRBD2 on 5 matching bases. This CDR3 is 17 amino acids long. Per germline, CDR1 LGHDT and CDR2 YNNKEL (reference sequence). Trimming shortened V by 8 bases and J by 4 bases, and 25 bases separated the two germline ends. The CDR3 region is CASSASWAGLIADTQYF. The CDR3 nucleotides read TGTGCCAGCTCCGCCTCATGGGCAGGACTCATTGCAGATACGCAGTATTTT.

The chain recombines TRBV2 with TRBJ2-5, with D possibly called TRBD1 or TRBD2 (6 bases each). The CDR3 extends over 13 amino acids. V was pared by 8 bases and J by 5 bases, with 15 bases between. CDR1 and CDR2 (germline): SNHLY, FYNNEI. The CDR3 region is CASGDGGRETQYF. The CDR3 nucleotides read TGTGCCAGCGGCGACGGGGGCAGGGAGACCCAGTACTTC.